This is a list of T cell receptor beta chains from one sample in a study of T cells in Graves' hyperthyroidism and ophthalmopathy. TCRdb re-called the multiplex PCR reads through MiXCR, storing one row per CDR3 protein. The sample yields nearly 750,000 distinct CDR3 sequences, around a third seen once. Material: blood. These receptors all come from a woman in her forties with Graves' hyperthyroidism. The CDR3 runs from the conserved cysteine through the conserved F or W. The D gene is left open where the match is weak. Clone size is stated in some rows and not others, as once, few, many or a class when expanded.

abundance | d_gene | j_gene | v_gene | len | CDR3aa | CDR3nt
many | . | TRBJ2-5 | TRBV20-1 | 14 | CSASSRGLPETQYF | TGCAGTGCTAGCTCCCGGGGGCTACCGGAGACCCAGTACTTC
many | . | TRBJ2-7 | TRBV7-2 | 15 | CASSLSGASLYEQYF | TGTGCCAGCAGCTTATCGGGGGCTAGCTTGTACGAGCAGTACTTC
. | . | TRBJ2-3 | TRBV7-9 | 15 | CASSLTARIYETQYF | TGTGCCAGCAGCCTCACTGCCAGGATCTACGAAACGCAGTATTTT
. | TRBD1 | TRBJ2-2 | TRBV12-3/TRBV12-4 | 15 | CASSPGQVLTGELFF | TGTGCCAGCAGCCCCGGACAGGTCCTCACCGGGGAGCTGTTTTTT
many | TRBD2 | TRBJ2-7 | TRBV19 | 15 | CASSIASAGAYEQYF | TGTGCCAGTAGTATAGCCTCCGCGGGGGCCTACGAGCAGTACTTC
once | TRBD1 | TRBJ1-2 | TRBV29-1 | 12 | CSPRTGENGYTF | TGCAGCCCACGGACAGGGGAAAATGGCTACACCTTC
many | . | TRBJ1-2 | TRBV29-1 | 13 | CSVGDFRTYGYTF | TGCAGCGTTGGGGACTTCAGAACCTATGGCTACACCTTC
. | TRBD1 | TRBJ1-2 | TRBV12-3/TRBV12-4 | 16 | CASSKDPGQMTYGYTF | TGTGCCAGCAGTAAAGACCCGGGACAGATGACGTATGGCTACACCTTC
. | . | TRBJ2-5 | TRBV4-1 | 16 | CASSQRGTGWRETQYF | TGCGCCAGCAGCCAGAGGGGAACAGGGTGGCGAGAGACCCAGTACTTC
few | . | TRBJ1-1 | TRBV5-6 | 13 | CASSFLMDTEAFF | TGTGCCAGCTCCTTTTTGATGGACACTGAAGCTTTCTTT
many | . | TRBJ1-1 | TRBV29-1 | 14 | CSVGFLAGDTEAFF | TGCAGCGTTGGGTTTTTGGCAGGGGACACTGAAGCTTTCTTT
. | . | TRBJ1-2 | TRBV5-4 | 13 | CASSLDIQYGYTF | TGTGCCAGCAGCTTGGACATCCAATATGGCTACACCTTC
. | . | TRBJ1-4 | TRBV6-1 | 14 | CASSGGGSNEKLFF | TGTGCCAGCAGTGGCGGGGGGTCTAATGAAAAACTGTTTTTT
. | TRBD2 | TRBJ2-5 | TRBV24-1 | 16 | CASSPKGLAVEETQYF | TGTGCCAGCTCACCGAAGGGACTAGCGGTAGAAGAGACCCAGTACTTC
many | TRBD1 | TRBJ2-7 | TRBV12-3/TRBV12-4 | 11 | CASSFRDRQYF | TGTGCCAGCAGTTTCCGGGACAGGCAGTACTTC
. | TRBD2 | TRBJ2-5 | TRBV7-6 | 13 | CASSRRGGETQYF | TGTGCCAGCAGCCGACGGGGGGGAGAGACCCAGTACTTC
many | . | TRBJ1-6 | TRBV10-3 | 14 | CAIRLTEDNSPLHF | TGTGCCATCAGACTGACAGAGGATAATTCACCCCTCCACTTT
few | . | TRBJ1-2 | TRBV12-3/TRBV12-4 | 12 | CASSESGYGYTF | TGCGCCAGCAGTGAGTCCGGATATGGCTACACCTTC
. | TRBD2 | TRBJ2-7 | TRBV15 | 17 | CATSSGTSGAGSYEQYF | TGTGCCACCAGCAGTGGGACTAGCGGGGCGGGCTCCTACGAGCAGTACTTC
. | TRBD1 | TRBJ1-5 | TRBV5-6 | 16 | CASSFGTGVGNQPQHF | TGTGCCAGCAGCTTCGGGACAGGGGTAGGCAATCAGCCCCAGCATTTT
few | . | TRBJ2-5 | TRBV12-3/TRBV12-4 | 14 | CASSPMGGSETQYF | TGTGCCAGCAGTCCCATGGGGGGCTCCGAGACCCAGTACTTC
once | . | TRBJ2-2 | TRBV3-1 | 14 | CASSQGHQTGELFF | TGTGCCAGCAGCCAGGGACACCAAACCGGGGAGCTGTTTTTT
. | . | TRBJ1-1 | TRBV28 | 13 | CASSGTITTEAFF | TGTGCCAGCAGTGGGACGATAACGACTGAAGCTTTCTTT
. | . | TRBJ2-7 | TRBV5-1 | 15 | CASSFSPGSSYEQYF | TGCGCCAGCAGCTTCTCCCCGGGAAGCTCCTACGAGCAGTACTTC
. | . | TRBJ1-1 | TRBV29-1 | 14 | CSVEGLGLDTEAFF | TGCAGCGTTGAAGGTCTAGGGTTGGACACTGAAGCTTTCTTT
many | . | TRBJ1-2 | TRBV13 | 12 | CASSSRDLGYTF | TGTGCCAGCAGCTCCAGGGACTTGGGCTACACCTTC
. | TRBD1 | TRBJ1-5 | TRBV4-1 | 15 | CASSYGQGGHQPQHF | TGCGCCAGCAGTTATGGACAGGGGGGGCATCAGCCCCAGCATTTT
. | TRBD2 | TRBJ2-2 | TRBV24-1 | 19 | CASKPLAGGPRGLSGELFF | TGTGCCAGCAAACCTCTAGCGGGAGGGCCGCGAGGGCTATCCGGGGAGCTGTTTTTT
. | . | TRBJ2-5 | TRBV29-1 | 11 | CTPRVSETQYF | TGCACCCCCAGGGTCTCGGAGACCCAGTACTTC
few | . | TRBJ1-2 | TRBV6-5 | 16 | CASSYRSPFKNYGYTF | TGTGCCAGCAGTTACAGGTCTCCTTTCAAAAACTATGGCTACACCTTC
. | . | TRBJ2-3 | TRBV29-1 | 15 | CSVEGYRPITDTQYF | TGCAGCGTTGAGGGGTACAGACCCATCACAGATACGCAGTATTTT
. | TRBD1 | TRBJ1-5 | TRBV7-4 | 15 | CASSQGQVKNQPQHF | TGCGCCAGCAGCCAGGGACAGGTTAAAAATCAGCCCCAGCATTTT
. | TRBD1 | TRBJ1-1 | TRBV6-6 | 15 | CASSYAQTGETEAFF | TGTGCCAGCAGTTACGCACAAACAGGGGAAACTGAAGCTTTCTTT
once | . | TRBJ2-6 | TRBV2 | 14 | CASGEPAGANVLTF | TGTGCCAGCGGGGAGCCGGCGGGGGCCAACGTCCTGACTTTC
. | . | TRBJ2-7 | TRBV6-5 | 16 | CASSQGPRDPPYEQYF | TGTGCCAGCAGCCAGGGACCCAGGGACCCTCCCTACGAGCAGTACTTC
few | TRBD1 | TRBJ1-1 | TRBV12-3/TRBV12-4 | 16 | CASSLLPSGQLSEAFF | TGTGCCAGCAGTCTACTCCCCTCGGGACAGCTTTCTGAAGCTTTCTTT
. | . | TRBJ1-2 | TRBV10-3 | 11 | CAIGGQSGYTF | TGTGCCATCGGGGGGCAAAGTGGCTACACCTTC
. | TRBD2 | TRBJ2-2 | TRBV7-9 | 19 | CASSSSGLAATIGSGELFF | TGTGCCAGCAGCTCATCAGGACTAGCGGCCACCATAGGGTCCGGGGAGCTGTTTTTT
. | . | TRBJ2-6 | TRBV2 | 21 | CASSYSTYTTPRGSGANVLTF | TGTGCCAGCAGTTACTCCACATATACGACCCCTCGGGGCTCTGGGGCCAACGTCCTGACTTTC
. | . | TRBJ2-1 | TRBV29-1 | 13 | CSVEGQGSDEQFF | TGCAGCGTTGAAGGGCAGGGGTCGGATGAGCAGTTCTTC
once | . | TRBJ1-2 | TRBV7-2 | 13 | CASSLVGNYGCTF | TGTGCCAGCAGCTTAGTCGGTAACTATGGCTGCACCTTC
many | . | TRBJ1-2 | TRBV15 | 14 | CATSRVQRDYGYTF | TGTGCCACCAGCAGAGTTCAGAGAGACTATGGCTACACCTTC
few | . | TRBJ1-2 | TRBV4-1 | 17 | CASSRGSVAARHYGYTF | TGCGCCAGCAGCCGGGGGAGCGTGGCAGCAAGACACTATGGCTACACCTTC
. | . | TRBJ2-7 | TRBV19 | 14 | CASSRDKYSYEQYF | TGTGCCAGTAGTCGGGACAAGTATTCCTACGAGCAGTACTTC
many | . | TRBJ2-2 | TRBV24-1 | 14 | CATSDGQYTGELFF | TGTGCCACCAGTGATGGACAGTACACCGGGGAGCTGTTTTTT
. | . | TRBJ1-5 | TRBV20-1 | 14 | CSARGGSSNQPQHF | TGCAGTGCTAGAGGTGGGAGTAGCAATCAGCCCCAGCATTTT
few | TRBD2 | TRBJ2-7 | TRBV12-3/TRBV12-4 | 15 | CASSFGLAGHYEQYF | TGTGCCAGCAGTTTTGGACTAGCGGGACATTACGAGCAGTACTTC
many | . | TRBJ1-2 | TRBV2 | 11 | CASNRMYGYTF | TGTGCCAGCAACAGAATGTATGGCTACACCTTC
. | TRBD1 | TRBJ2-2 | TRBV19 | 15 | CASSFGQGETGELFF | TGTGCCAGTAGTTTCGGACAGGGGGAGACCGGGGAGCTGTTTTTT